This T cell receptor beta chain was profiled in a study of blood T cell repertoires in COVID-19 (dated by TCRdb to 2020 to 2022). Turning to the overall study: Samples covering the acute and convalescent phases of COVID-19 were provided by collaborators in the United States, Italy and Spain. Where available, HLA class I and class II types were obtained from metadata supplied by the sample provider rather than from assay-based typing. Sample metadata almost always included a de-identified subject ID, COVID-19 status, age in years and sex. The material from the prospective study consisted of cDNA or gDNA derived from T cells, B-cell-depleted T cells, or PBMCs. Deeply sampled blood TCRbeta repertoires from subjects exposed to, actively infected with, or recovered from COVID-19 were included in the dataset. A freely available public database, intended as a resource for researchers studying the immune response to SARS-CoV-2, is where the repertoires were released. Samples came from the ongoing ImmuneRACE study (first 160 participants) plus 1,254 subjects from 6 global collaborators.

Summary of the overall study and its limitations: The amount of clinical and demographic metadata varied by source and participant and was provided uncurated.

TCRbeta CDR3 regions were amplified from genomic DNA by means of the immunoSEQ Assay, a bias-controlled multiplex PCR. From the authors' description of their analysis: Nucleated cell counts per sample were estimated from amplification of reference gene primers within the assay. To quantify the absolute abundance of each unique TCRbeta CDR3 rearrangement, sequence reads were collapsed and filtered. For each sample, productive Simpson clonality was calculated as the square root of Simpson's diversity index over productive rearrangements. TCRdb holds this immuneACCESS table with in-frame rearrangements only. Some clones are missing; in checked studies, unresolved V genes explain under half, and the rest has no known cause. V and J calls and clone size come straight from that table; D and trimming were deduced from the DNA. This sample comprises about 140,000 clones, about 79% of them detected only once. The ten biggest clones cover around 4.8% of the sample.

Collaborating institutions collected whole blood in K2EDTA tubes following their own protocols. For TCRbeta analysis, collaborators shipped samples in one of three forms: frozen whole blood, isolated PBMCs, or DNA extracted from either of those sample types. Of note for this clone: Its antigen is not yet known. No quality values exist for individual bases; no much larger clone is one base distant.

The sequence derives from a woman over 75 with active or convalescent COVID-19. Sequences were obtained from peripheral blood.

This receptor carries the CDR3 CASQNTGTVYGYTF. The nucleotides are TGTGCCAGCCAAAATACCGGGACAGTGTATGGCTACACCTTC. The chain links TRBV27 with TRBJ1-2; the central 7 bases match TRBD1. CDR1 and CDR2, per the germline V gene (reference sequence), are MNHEY and SMNVEV. From the cysteine up to the phenylalanine, the CDR3 has a length of 14 residues. Only the CDR3 portion is preserved as DNA: 42 bases, with reading frame beginning at the first base. V ends up 8 bases short and J 5 bases short, with an unmatched junction base count of 11.